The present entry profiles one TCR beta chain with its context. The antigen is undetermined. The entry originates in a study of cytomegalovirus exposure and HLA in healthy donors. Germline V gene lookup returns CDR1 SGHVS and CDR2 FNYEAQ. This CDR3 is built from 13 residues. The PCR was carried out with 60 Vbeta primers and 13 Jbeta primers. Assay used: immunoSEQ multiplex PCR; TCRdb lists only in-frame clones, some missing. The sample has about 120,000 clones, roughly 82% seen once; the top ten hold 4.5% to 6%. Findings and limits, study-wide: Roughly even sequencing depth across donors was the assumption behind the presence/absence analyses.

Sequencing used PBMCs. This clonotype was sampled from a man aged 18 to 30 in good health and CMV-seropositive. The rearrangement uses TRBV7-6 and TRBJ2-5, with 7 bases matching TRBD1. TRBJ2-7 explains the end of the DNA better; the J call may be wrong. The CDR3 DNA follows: TGTGCCAGCAGCGGTCGGGACAGCTACGAGCAGTACTTC. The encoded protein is CASSGRDSYEQYF.